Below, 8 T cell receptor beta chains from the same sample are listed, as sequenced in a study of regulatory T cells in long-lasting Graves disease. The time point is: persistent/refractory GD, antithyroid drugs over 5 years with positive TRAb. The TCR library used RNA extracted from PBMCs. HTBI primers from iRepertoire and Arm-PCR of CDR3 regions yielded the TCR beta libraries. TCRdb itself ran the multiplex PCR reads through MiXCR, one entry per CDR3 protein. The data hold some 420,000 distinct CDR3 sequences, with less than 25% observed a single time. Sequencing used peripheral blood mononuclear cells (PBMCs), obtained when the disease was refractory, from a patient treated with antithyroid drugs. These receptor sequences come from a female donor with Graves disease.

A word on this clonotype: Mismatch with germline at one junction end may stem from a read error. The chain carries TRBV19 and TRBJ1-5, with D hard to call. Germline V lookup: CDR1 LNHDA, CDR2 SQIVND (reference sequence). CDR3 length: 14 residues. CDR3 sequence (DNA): TGTGCCAGTGGTATACGGGAGGGCATTCAGCCCCAGCATTTT. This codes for CASGIREGIQPQHF.

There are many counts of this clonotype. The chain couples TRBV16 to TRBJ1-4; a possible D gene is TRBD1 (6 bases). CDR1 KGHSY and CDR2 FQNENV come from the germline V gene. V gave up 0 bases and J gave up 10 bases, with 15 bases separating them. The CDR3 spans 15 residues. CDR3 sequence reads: CASSQSPGTQGKLFF. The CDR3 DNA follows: TGTGCCAGCAGCCAATCGCCCGGGACACAGGGAAAACTGTTTTTT.

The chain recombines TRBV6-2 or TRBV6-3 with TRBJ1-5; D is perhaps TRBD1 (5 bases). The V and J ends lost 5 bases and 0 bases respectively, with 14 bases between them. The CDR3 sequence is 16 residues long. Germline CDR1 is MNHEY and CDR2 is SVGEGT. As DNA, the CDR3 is TGTGCCAGCAGTCAAGGGACGGGATATAGCAATCAGCCCCAGCATTTT. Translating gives CASSQGTGYSNQPQHF.

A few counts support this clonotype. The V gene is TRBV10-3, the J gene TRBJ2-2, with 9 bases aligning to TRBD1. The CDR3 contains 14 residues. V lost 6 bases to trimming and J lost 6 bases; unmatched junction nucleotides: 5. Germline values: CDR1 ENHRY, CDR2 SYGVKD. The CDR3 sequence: CAIRTGQGAGELFF. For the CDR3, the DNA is TGTGCCATCAGGACGGGACAGGGAGCCGGGGAGCTGTTTTTT.

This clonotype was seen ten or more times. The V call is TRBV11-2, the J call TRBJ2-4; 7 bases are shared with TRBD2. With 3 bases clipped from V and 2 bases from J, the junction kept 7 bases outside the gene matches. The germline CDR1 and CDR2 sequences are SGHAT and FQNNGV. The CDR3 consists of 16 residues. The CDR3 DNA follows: TGTGCCAGCAGCTTTCGCGGGAGCGGGTCCAAAAACATTCAGTACTTC. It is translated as CASSFRGSGSKNIQYF.

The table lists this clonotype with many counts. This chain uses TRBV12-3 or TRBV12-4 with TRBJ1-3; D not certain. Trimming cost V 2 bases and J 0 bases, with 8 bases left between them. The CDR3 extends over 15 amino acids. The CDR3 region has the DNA TGTGCCAGCAGTTTACCGGGGTACTCTGGAAACACCATATATTTT. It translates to CASSLPGYSGNTIYF.

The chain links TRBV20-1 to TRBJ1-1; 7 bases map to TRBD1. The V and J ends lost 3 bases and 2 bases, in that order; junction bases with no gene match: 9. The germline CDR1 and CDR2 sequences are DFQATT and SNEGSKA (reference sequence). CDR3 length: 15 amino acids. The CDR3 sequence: CSARGNRDSNTEAFF. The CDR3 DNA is TGCAGTGCTAGGGGCAACCGGGACAGTAACACTGAAGCTTTCTTT.

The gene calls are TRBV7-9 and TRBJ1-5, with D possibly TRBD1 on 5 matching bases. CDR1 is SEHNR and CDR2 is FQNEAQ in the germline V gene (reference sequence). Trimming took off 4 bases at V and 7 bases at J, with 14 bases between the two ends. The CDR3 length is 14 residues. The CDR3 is CASSSGDSDQPQHF. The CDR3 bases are TGTGCCAGCAGCTCGGGAGACAGCGACCAGCCCCAGCATTTT.